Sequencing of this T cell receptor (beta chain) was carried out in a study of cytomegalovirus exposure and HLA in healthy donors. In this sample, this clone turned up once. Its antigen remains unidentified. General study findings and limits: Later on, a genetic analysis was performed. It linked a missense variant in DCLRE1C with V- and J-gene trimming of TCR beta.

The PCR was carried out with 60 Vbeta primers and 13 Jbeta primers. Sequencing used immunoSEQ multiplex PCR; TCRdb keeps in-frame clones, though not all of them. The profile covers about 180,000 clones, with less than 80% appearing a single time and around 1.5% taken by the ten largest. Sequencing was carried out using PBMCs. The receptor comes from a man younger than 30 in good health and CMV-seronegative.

The DNA of the CDR3 is TGTGCCAGCAGGCCCCAGGGATATGAGACTAACTATGGCTACACCTTC. Its translation is CASRPQGYETNYGYTF. The V and J genes are TRBV28 and TRBJ1-2, with D possibly being TRBD1 (5 bases). The CDR3 runs 16 residues. V gave up 6 bases and J gave up 0 bases, with 17 bases separating them. Germline V gene data show CDR1 as MDHEN and CDR2 as SYDVKM.